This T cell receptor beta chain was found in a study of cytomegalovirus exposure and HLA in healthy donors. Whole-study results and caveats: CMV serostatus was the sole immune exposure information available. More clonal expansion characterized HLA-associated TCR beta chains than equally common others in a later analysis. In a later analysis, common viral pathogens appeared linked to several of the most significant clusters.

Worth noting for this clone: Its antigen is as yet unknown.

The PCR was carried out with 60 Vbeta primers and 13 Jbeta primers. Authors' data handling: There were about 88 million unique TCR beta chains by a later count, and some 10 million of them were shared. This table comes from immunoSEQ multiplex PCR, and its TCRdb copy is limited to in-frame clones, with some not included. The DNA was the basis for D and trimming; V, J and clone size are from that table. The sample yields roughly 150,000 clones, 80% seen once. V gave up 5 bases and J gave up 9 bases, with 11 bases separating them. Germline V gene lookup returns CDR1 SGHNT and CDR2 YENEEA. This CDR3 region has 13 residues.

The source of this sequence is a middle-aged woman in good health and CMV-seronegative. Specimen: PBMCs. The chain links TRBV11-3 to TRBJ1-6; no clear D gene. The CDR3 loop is CASSTLSGSPLHF. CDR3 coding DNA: TGTGCCAGCAGCACACTAAGCGGTTCACCCCTCCACTTT. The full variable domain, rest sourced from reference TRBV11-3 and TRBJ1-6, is EAGVVQSPRYKIIEKKQPVAFWCNPISGHNTLYWYLQNLGQGPELLIRYENEEAVDDSQLPKDRFSAERLKGVDSTLKIQPAELGDSAVYLCASSTLSGSPLHFGNGTRLTVT.